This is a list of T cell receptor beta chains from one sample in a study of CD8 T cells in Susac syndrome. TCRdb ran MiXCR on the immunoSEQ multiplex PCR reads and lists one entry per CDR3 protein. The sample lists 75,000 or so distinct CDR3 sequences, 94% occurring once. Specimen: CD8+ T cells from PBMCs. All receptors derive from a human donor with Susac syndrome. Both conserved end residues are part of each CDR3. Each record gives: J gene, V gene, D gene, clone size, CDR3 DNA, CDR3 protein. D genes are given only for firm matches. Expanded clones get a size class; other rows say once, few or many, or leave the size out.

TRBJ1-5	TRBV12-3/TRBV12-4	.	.	TGTGCCAGCAGTTTAGGGTGGCAGGGTATTGATCAGCCCCAGCATTTT	CASSLGWQGIDQPQHF
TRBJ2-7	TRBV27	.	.	TGTGCCAGCACTGACAAGGGCGGCTTCGAGCAGTACTTC	CASTDKGGFEQYF
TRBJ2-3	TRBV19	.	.	TGTGCCAGTACAGGGGACTTCTACACAGATACGCAGTATTTT	CASTGDFYTDTQYF
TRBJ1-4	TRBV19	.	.	TGTGCCAGTAGGTCACATGAAAAACTGTTTTTT	CASRSHEKLFF
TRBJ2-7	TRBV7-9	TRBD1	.	TGTGCCAGCAGCTTACCGAGCGGGGGACAGGGGTCCTACGAGCAGTACTTC	CASSLPSGGQGSYEQYF
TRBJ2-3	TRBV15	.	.	TGTGCCACCAGCAGCCGGCGGGGCACAGATACGCAGTATTTT	CATSSRRGTDTQYF
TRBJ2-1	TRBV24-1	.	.	TGTGCCACCAGTGCCTACTCGGGCACCCTAGGCTATGAGCAGTTCTTC	CATSAYSGTLGYEQFF
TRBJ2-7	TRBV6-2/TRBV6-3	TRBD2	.	TGTGCCAGCAGCTCTCTCCCTGGACTAGCGGTCTACGAGCAGTACTTC	CASSSLPGLAVYEQYF
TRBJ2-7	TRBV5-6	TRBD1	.	TGTGCCACCCAAACAGGGGGCTTTCGACACGAGCAGTACTTC	CATQTGGFRHEQYF
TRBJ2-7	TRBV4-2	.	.	TGTGCCAGCAGCCACGGACAGGAGGGGTCCCACGAGCAGTACTTC	CASSHGQEGSHEQYF
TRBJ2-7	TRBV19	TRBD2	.	TGTGCCAGTAGTACCCGGACTAGCGGGAGTGACGAGCAGTACTTC	CASSTRTSGSDEQYF
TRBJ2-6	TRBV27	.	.	TGTGCCAGCAGTTTATACCTCTCTGGGGCCAACGTCCTGACTTTC	CASSLYLSGANVLTF
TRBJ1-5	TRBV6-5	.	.	TGTGCCACGGGTCCGGAGACTCAGCCCCAGCATTTT	CATGPETQPQHF
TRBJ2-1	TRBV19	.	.	TGTGCCAGTAGTATACACTACAATGAGCAGTTCTTC	CASSIHYNEQFF
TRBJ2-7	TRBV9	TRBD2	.	TGTGCCAGCAGCGCCCTGAGCGGGAGCTACGAGCAGTACTTC	CASSALSGSYEQYF
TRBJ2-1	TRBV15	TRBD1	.	TGTGCCACCAGCCGAGCCAGGGCAGGGGGCAATGAGCAGTTCTTC	CATSRARAGGNEQFF
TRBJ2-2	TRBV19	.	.	TGTGCCAGTAGTATAGATCTAAACACCGGGGAGCTGTTTTTT	CASSIDLNTGELFF
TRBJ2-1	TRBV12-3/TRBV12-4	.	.	TGTGCCAGCAGTTTACTTGGGGCGATCAATGAGCAGTTCTTC	CASSLLGAINEQFF
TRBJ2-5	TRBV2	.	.	TGTGCCAGCAGTGGGCGGACCCAAGGTGCTGGTGAGACCCAGTACTTC	CASSGRTQGAGETQYF
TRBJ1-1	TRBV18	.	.	TGTGCCAGCTCACAGACGGACCGGAACACTGAAGCTTTCTTT	CASSQTDRNTEAFF
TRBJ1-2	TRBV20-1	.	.	TGCAGTGCTAGAGATCGTGGAGCGGCTACTGGTGGCTACACCTTC	CSARDRGAATGGYTF
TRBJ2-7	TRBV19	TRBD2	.	TGTGCCAGTAGTATGGTCTTCGGGGGGAACTACGAGCAGTACTTC	CASSMVFGGNYEQYF
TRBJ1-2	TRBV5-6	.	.	TGTGCCAGCATCCTACAGGGTTCCTATGGCTACACCTTC	CASILQGSYGYTF
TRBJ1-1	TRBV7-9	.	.	TGTGCCAGCAGCCCCGAGCGTGTTGAAGCTTTCTTT	CASSPERVEAFF
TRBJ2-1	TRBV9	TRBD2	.	TGTGCCAGCAGCGTCGAACCCCTGCCGCCTAGCGGGAGGGTGGGCGAGCAGTTCTTC	CASSVEPLPPSGRVGEQFF
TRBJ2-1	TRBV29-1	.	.	TGCAGCGTTGAACGGTTGGGGGCCGGAAATGAGCAGTTCTTC	CSVERLGAGNEQFF
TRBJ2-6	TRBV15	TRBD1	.	TGTGCCACCAGCAGAGATACAGGGGCGATAATTTCTGGGGCCAACGTCCTGACTTTC	CATSRDTGAIISGANVLTF
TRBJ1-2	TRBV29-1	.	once	TGCAGTGACCTCCGGGAGGGATCGGGCTACACCTTC	CSDLREGSGYTF
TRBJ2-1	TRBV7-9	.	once	TGTGCCAGCAGCCAAATTACCGGGACCTACAATGAGCAGTTCTTC	CASSQITGTYNEQFF
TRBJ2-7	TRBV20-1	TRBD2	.	TGCAGTGCTAGCGGGATACTAGCGCTTCCCTACGAGCAGTACTTC	CSASGILALPYEQYF
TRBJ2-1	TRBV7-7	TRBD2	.	TGTGCCAGCAGCCCCGGACTAGCGGGGTACGATGAGCAGTTCTTC	CASSPGLAGYDEQFF
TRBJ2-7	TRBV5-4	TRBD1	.	TGTGCCAGCAGCTACGGGACAGGTAGAAACGAGCAGTACTTC	CASSYGTGRNEQYF
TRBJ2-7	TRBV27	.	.	TGTGCCAGCAACCCGGACGGACGAGCCTACGAGCAGTACTTC	CASNPDGRAYEQYF
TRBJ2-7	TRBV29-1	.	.	TGCAGCGTTGGAGAAGCGGGCGAGCAGTACTTC	CSVGEAGEQYF
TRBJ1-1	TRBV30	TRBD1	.	TGTGCCTGGAGTGTAGGTTACAGGGGCACTGAAGCTTTCTTT	CAWSVGYRGTEAFF
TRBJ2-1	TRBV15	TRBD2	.	TGTGCCACCAGCACTACTAGCGGCTCCTACAATGAGCAGTTCTTC	CATSTTSGSYNEQFF
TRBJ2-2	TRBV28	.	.	TGTGCCAGCAGTTTTAGTCAGGGGAACACCGGGGAGCTGTTTTTT	CASSFSQGNTGELFF
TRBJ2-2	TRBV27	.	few	TGTGCCAGCAGCATAGCTCCCGGGGAGCTGTTTTTT	CASSIAPGELFF
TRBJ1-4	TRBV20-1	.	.	TGCAGTGCTAGTGAGGACGTGACTAATGAAAAACTGTTTTTT	CSASEDVTNEKLFF
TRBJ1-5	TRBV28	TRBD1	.	TGTGCCAGCACCCCCACGACAGGGGCAGATCAGCCCCAGCATTTT	CASTPTTGADQPQHF
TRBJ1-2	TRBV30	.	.	TGTGCCTGGAGTGTTGGGGACACCCTTAACTATGGCTACACCTTC	CAWSVGDTLNYGYTF
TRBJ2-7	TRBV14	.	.	TGTGCCAGCAGCCAAGTACCCCTCGCTCCTACCTCCTACGAGCAGTACTTC	CASSQVPLAPTSYEQYF
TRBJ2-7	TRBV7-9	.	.	TGTGCCAGCAGCTTATTGGGACATATTGAATACGAGCAGTACTTC	CASSLLGHIEYEQYF
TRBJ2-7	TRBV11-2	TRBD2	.	TGTGCCAGCAGCTCTCCGGGACTAGCGGGAGTGAACGAGCAGTACTTC	CASSSPGLAGVNEQYF
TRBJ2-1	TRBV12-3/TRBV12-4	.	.	TGTGCCAGCATCACAGAGGGGGAAAGTCGTTTTTACAATGAGCAGTTCTTC	CASITEGESRFYNEQFF
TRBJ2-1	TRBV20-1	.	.	TGCAGTGCCACGACGGGTTTCGGGGCTTACAATGAGCAGTTCTTC	CSATTGFGAYNEQFF
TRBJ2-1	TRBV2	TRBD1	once	TGTGCCACCTCGACTTCCTTCGGGACAGGGCGCAATGAGCAGTTCTTC	CATSTSFGTGRNEQFF
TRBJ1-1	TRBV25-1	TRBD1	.	TGTGCCAGCAGTAGCGTTACAGGGGTAGCTGAAGCTTTCTTT	CASSSVTGVAEAFF
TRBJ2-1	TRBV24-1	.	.	TGTGCCACCAGTGTAACTAGCAACAATGAGCAGTTCTTC	CATSVTSNNEQFF
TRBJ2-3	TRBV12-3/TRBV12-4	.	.	TGTGCCAGCGTTTATCAGGGTACGCAGTATTTT	CASVYQGTQYF
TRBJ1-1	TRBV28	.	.	TGTGCCAGCAGTTCCTTAATGAACACTGAAGCTTTCTTT	CASSSLMNTEAFF
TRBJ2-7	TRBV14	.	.	TGTGCCAGCAGCCGCCACAGTTCCTCCTTCTACGAGCAGTACTTC	CASSRHSSSFYEQYF
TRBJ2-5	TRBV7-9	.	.	TGTGCCAGCAGCTTGAGGGGTGAGACCCAGTACTTC	CASSLRGETQYF
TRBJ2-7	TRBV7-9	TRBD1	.	TGTGCCAGCAGCCCCGCGGACAGGGAGCAGTACTTC	CASSPADREQYF
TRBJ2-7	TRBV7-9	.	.	TGTGCCAGCAGCCCGGGAGTCGACAACTCCTACGAGCAGTACTTC	CASSPGVDNSYEQYF
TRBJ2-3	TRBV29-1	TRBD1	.	TGCAGCGTTGTAGGGACAGGGGTCACAGATACGCAGTATTTT	CSVVGTGVTDTQYF
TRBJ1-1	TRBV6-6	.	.	TGTGCCAGCCGGTACACTGAAGCTTTCTTT	CASRYTEAFF
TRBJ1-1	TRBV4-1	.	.	TGCGCCAGCAGCCAAGCCTCGATGGACACTGAAGCTTTCTTT	CASSQASMDTEAFF
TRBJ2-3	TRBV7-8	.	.	TGTGCCAGCAGCTCTTGGACGCCCGGATCAGATACGCAGTATTTT	CASSSWTPGSDTQYF